A selection of T cell receptor beta chains follows, all from one sample in a study of T cell responses to AZD1222 COVID-19 vaccine. Profiled with immunoSEQ multiplex PCR; TCRdb holds only in-frame clones, not every one. Among more than 100,000 clones listed, approximately 88% were seen once. The material sequenced was peripheral blood, taken on day 0 of AZD1222 vaccination. Every receptor here comes from an adult in good health. Each CDR3 is given without its conserved first and last residue. D genes are given only for firm matches.

d_gene: TRBD1; j_gene: TRBJ1-2; v_gene: TRBV18; CDR3aa: ASSPVGGQGDYGYT
d_gene: TRBD1; j_gene: TRBJ2-7; v_gene: TRBV6-5; CDR3aa: ASSYSGQGAYEQY
d_gene: TRBD1; j_gene: TRBJ2-7; v_gene: TRBV6-5; CDR3aa: ASSYFLGQEYEQY
d_gene: TRBD1; j_gene: TRBJ1-2; v_gene: TRBV6-6; CDR3aa: ASSYPDRGLGYT
d_gene: -; j_gene: TRBJ1-1; v_gene: TRBV6-2/TRBV6-3; CDR3aa: ASSKIYRAWMNTEAF
d_gene: -; j_gene: TRBJ1-2; v_gene: TRBV28; CDR3aa: ASSSGAANYGYT
d_gene: -; j_gene: TRBJ2-6; v_gene: TRBV19; CDR3aa: ASIGGGFLGANVLT
d_gene: TRBD1; j_gene: TRBJ2-1; v_gene: TRBV10-3; CDR3aa: AIKGQGAEGQF
d_gene: TRBD2; j_gene: TRBJ2-7; v_gene: TRBV9; CDR3aa: ASSVQSGRSAEQY
d_gene: -; j_gene: TRBJ1-5; v_gene: TRBV30; CDR3aa: AWSKGIGQPQH
d_gene: -; j_gene: TRBJ1-1; v_gene: TRBV5-1; CDR3aa: ASRNPQNTEAF
d_gene: TRBD1; j_gene: TRBJ1-1; v_gene: TRBV19; CDR3aa: ASSQDRAGTEAF
d_gene: -; j_gene: TRBJ2-3; v_gene: TRBV11-3; CDR3aa: ASSLGDTKRDTQY
d_gene: -; j_gene: TRBJ1-3; v_gene: TRBV5-5; CDR3aa: ASSLVWAASGNTIY
d_gene: -; j_gene: TRBJ2-7; v_gene: TRBV3-1/TRBV3-2; CDR3aa: ASSQEGRGGFYEQY
d_gene: TRBD1; j_gene: TRBJ2-2; v_gene: TRBV6-4; CDR3aa: ASSRGTGQGELF
d_gene: -; j_gene: TRBJ1-4; v_gene: TRBV11-2; CDR3aa: ASSGDLKKLF
d_gene: -; j_gene: TRBJ1-2; v_gene: TRBV19; CDR3aa: ASSIETIYGYT
d_gene: -; j_gene: TRBJ1-5; v_gene: TRBV10-3; CDR3aa: AISESEGRVGQPQH
d_gene: -; j_gene: TRBJ2-1; v_gene: TRBV18; CDR3aa: ASSPQGGGGSSYNEQF
d_gene: -; j_gene: TRBJ2-3; v_gene: TRBV9; CDR3aa: ASSGTSGSTDTQY
d_gene: -; j_gene: TRBJ1-1; v_gene: TRBV6-2/TRBV6-3; CDR3aa: ASSYPDIEAF
d_gene: -; j_gene: TRBJ1-1; v_gene: TRBV4-1; CDR3aa: ASSQDHGRTLNTEAF
d_gene: -; j_gene: TRBJ1-5; v_gene: TRBV27; CDR3aa: ASSLKYRAEHNQPQH
d_gene: -; j_gene: TRBJ1-2; v_gene: TRBV4-3; CDR3aa: ASSQEPGGEAYGYT
d_gene: -; j_gene: TRBJ1-2; v_gene: TRBV11-2; CDR3aa: ASSLATALYGYT
d_gene: TRBD1; j_gene: TRBJ1-2; v_gene: TRBV7-3; CDR3aa: ASSSDRGRGYT
d_gene: -; j_gene: TRBJ2-2; v_gene: TRBV3-1/TRBV3-2; CDR3aa: ASSQGSAVNTGELF
d_gene: -; j_gene: TRBJ2-3; v_gene: TRBV5-8; CDR3aa: ASSSGDTQY
d_gene: TRBD1; j_gene: TRBJ2-2; v_gene: TRBV24-1; CDR3aa: ATTETGGTGELF